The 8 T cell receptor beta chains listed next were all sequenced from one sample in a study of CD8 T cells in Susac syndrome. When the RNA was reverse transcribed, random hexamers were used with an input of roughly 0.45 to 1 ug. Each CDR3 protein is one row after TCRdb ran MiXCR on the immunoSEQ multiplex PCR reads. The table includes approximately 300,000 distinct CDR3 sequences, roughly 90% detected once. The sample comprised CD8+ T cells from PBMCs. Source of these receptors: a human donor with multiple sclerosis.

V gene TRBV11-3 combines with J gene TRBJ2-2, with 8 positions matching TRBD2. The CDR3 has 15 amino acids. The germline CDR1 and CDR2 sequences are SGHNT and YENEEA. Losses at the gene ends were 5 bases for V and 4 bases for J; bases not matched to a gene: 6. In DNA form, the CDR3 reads TGTGCCAGCAGCACTAGCGGAGGAAGCACCGGGGAGCTGTTTTTT. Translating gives CASSTSGGSTGELFF.

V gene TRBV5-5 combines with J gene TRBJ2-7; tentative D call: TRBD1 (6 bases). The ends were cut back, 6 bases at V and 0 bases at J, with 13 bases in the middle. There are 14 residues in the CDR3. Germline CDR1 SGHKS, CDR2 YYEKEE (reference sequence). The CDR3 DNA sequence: TGTGCCAGCACCAGGGACACTAGCTCCTACGAGCAGTACTTC. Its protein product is CASTRDTSSYEQYF.

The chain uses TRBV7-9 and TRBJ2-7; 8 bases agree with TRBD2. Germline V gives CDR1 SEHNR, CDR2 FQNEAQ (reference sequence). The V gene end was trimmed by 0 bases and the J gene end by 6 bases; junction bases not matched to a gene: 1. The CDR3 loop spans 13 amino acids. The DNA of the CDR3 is TGTGCCAGCAGCTTAGCACTAGCGGTCGAGCAGTACTTC. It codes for CASSLALAVEQYF.

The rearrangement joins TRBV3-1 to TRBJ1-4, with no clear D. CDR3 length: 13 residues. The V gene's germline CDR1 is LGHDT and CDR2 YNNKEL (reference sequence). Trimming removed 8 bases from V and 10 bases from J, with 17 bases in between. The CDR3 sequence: CASGPGALGKLFF. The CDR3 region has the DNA TGTGCCAGCGGACCAGGCGCTCTAGGAAAACTGTTTTTT.

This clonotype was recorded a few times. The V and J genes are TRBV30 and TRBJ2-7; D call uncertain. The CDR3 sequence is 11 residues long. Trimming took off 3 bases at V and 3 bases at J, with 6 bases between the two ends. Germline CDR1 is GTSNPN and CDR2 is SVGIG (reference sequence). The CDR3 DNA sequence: TGTGCCTGGAGACTGCTCTACGAGCAGTACTTC. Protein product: CAWRLLYEQYF.

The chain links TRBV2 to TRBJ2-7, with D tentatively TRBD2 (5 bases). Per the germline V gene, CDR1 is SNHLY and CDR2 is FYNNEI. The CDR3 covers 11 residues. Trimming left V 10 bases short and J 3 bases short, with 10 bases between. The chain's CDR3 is CANGRGYEQYF. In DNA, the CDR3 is TGTGCCAACGGACGGGGCTACGAGCAGTACTTC.

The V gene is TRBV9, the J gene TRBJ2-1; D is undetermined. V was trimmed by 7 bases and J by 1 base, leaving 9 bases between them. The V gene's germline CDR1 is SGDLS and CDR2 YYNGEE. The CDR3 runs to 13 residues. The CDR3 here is CASSAGSYNEQFF. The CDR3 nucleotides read TGTGCCAGCTCCGCCGGGTCCTACAATGAGCAGTTCTTC.

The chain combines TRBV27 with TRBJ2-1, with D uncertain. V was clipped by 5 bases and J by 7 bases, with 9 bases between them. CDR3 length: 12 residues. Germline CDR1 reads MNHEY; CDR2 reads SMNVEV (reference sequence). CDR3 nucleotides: TGTGCCAGCAGTCCCCGCTGGAATGAGCAGTTCTTC. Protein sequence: CASSPRWNEQFF.